The rows below give T cell receptor beta chains drawn from one sample of a study of T-cell memory formation after mild COVID-19. TCRdb ran MiXCR on the 5' RACE reads and lists one entry per CDR3 protein. The sample yields a few hundred thousand distinct CDR3 sequences, 20% to 25% seen once. The source material was PBMCs or a T cell subset sorted from them (not recorded which). These receptors were taken from an adult woman who had mild COVID-19 (a few samples of this study predate the infection). Cell type and time point are not known. Both conserved end residues are part of each CDR3. Fields, in order: J gene, V gene, D gene, clone size, CDR3 protein, CDR3 DNA. A D gene is named only where the DNA matches it firmly. Size values are once, few and many counts, or a class for expanded clones, and some rows have none.

j_call: TRBJ2-1
v_call: TRBV5-5
d_call: TRBD1
clone_size: .
cdr3_aa: CASSPSNRGPINEQFF
cdr3_nt: TGTGCCAGCAGCCCGTCAAACAGGGGGCCTATCAATGAGCAGTTCTTC

j_call: TRBJ1-6
v_call: TRBV6-1
d_call: .
clone_size: .
cdr3_aa: CASSRAEWQSAHF
cdr3_nt: TGTGCCAGCAGTAGGGCAGAGTGGCAGTCGGCCCACTTT

j_call: TRBJ2-5
v_call: TRBV2
d_call: .
clone_size: few
cdr3_aa: CASSVGTAQETQYF
cdr3_nt: TGTGCCAGCAGTGTCGGGACGGCACAAGAGACCCAGTACTTC

j_call: TRBJ1-2
v_call: TRBV7-6
d_call: .
clone_size: few
cdr3_aa: CASSLVQGGGHDGYTF
cdr3_nt: TGTGCCAGCAGCTTAGTACAGGGAGGGGGTCATGATGGCTACACCTTC

j_call: TRBJ2-5
v_call: TRBV27
d_call: .
clone_size: .
cdr3_aa: CATLGGAKETQYF
cdr3_nt: TGTGCCACTCTGGGAGGAGCCAAAGAGACCCAGTACTTC

j_call: TRBJ2-3
v_call: TRBV29-1
d_call: .
clone_size: few
cdr3_aa: CSYSTRLDTQYF
cdr3_nt: TGCAGCTACTCGACTAGGCTCGATACGCAGTATTTT

j_call: TRBJ1-1
v_call: TRBV5-1
d_call: .
clone_size: .
cdr3_aa: CASIGDANTEAFF
cdr3_nt: TGCGCCAGCATAGGGGACGCGAACACTGAAGCTTTCTTT

j_call: TRBJ2-3
v_call: TRBV24-1
d_call: TRBD2
clone_size: few
cdr3_aa: CATRTGTSVFDTQYF
cdr3_nt: TGTGCCACCAGGACCGGGACTAGCGTGTTTGATACGCAGTATTTT

j_call: TRBJ1-2
v_call: TRBV11-2
d_call: .
clone_size: few
cdr3_aa: CASSLETTYGYTF
cdr3_nt: TGTGCCAGCAGCTTGGAGACGACCTATGGCTACACCTTC

j_call: TRBJ2-1
v_call: TRBV5-1
d_call: TRBD2
clone_size: .
cdr3_aa: CASSFGGGAGNEQFF
cdr3_nt: TGCGCCAGCAGCTTCGGCGGGGGGGCCGGAAATGAGCAGTTCTTC

j_call: TRBJ2-5
v_call: TRBV24-1
d_call: .
clone_size: .
cdr3_aa: CATSDFATGQETQYF
cdr3_nt: TGTGCCACCAGTGATTTTGCCACAGGGCAAGAGACCCAGTACTTC

j_call: TRBJ2-2
v_call: TRBV7-9
d_call: .
clone_size: few
cdr3_aa: CASSLAGRVFTGELFF
cdr3_nt: TGTGCCAGCAGCTTAGCGGGCAGGGTCTTCACCGGGGAGCTGTTTTTT

j_call: TRBJ1-2
v_call: TRBV5-1
d_call: .
clone_size: few
cdr3_aa: CASSSGSNYGYTF
cdr3_nt: TGCGCCAGCAGCTCCGGGTCTAACTATGGCTACACCTTC

j_call: TRBJ1-2
v_call: TRBV20-1
d_call: .
clone_size: .
cdr3_aa: CSAEPYGYTF
cdr3_nt: TGCAGTGCCGAGCCCTATGGCTACACCTTC

j_call: TRBJ2-5
v_call: TRBV5-6
d_call: TRBD2
clone_size: .
cdr3_aa: CASSFLTSGTQQTQYF
cdr3_nt: TGTGCCAGCAGCTTCCTGACTAGCGGTACCCAGCAGACCCAGTACTTC

j_call: TRBJ1-2
v_call: TRBV20-1
d_call: .
clone_size: once
cdr3_aa: CSAKVLYTF
cdr3_nt: TGCAGTGCTAAGGTTCTCTACACCTTC

j_call: TRBJ2-1
v_call: TRBV5-1
d_call: TRBD2
clone_size: .
cdr3_aa: CASSLVLAGGRNEQFF
cdr3_nt: TGCGCCAGCAGCTTGGTCCTAGCGGGAGGGAGGAATGAGCAGTTCTTC

j_call: TRBJ2-7
v_call: TRBV5-7
d_call: .
clone_size: .
cdr3_aa: CASSPGRGFDEQYF
cdr3_nt: TGTGCCAGCAGCCCCGGCAGGGGATTTGACGAGCAGTACTTC

j_call: TRBJ2-7
v_call: TRBV20-1
d_call: .
clone_size: .
cdr3_aa: CSARTGQVDYEQYF
cdr3_nt: TGCAGTGCCAGGACGGGGCAGGTTGACTACGAGCAGTACTTC

j_call: TRBJ2-5
v_call: TRBV29-1
d_call: TRBD1
clone_size: few
cdr3_aa: CSVAGTGITETQYF
cdr3_nt: TGCAGCGTTGCCGGGACAGGGATTACGGAGACCCAGTACTTC